The entry below gives a single TCR beta chain sequence along with its context. The clone's antigen remains unknown. This entry comes from a study of cytomegalovirus exposure and HLA in healthy donors (dated by TCRdb to about 2017). Regarding the research as a whole: According to an earlier analysis of several hundred of the donors, 150 million to 200 million T cells yielded 90 million to 140 million unique TCR beta sequences and roughly 280 Gb of sequence data. About 300 gigabases of sequencing data and around 85 million unique TCR sequences made up an early release that covered under 750 HLA-typed donors. The genetic ancestry cluster associated with self-reported Caucasian donors included roughly four fifths of the roughly 380 genotyped donors. The aim of the study was to test whether cataloging public T cell receptors could identify signatures of past pathogen exposure. The T cell repertoires of around 730 subjects were profiled by immunosequencing and related to cytomegalovirus serostatus. Besides the first cohort of approximately 710 subjects, a separate validation cohort made up of over 100 different subjects was used. High-throughput TCR immunosequencing, statistical association of individual TCRs with disease status, and machine learning were combined to predict cytomegalovirus infection status. To study patterns of TCR occurrence, a later analysis re-analyzed previously published TCR beta repertoires from 666 donors and added high-resolution HLA genotyping. Rather than drawing on any new phenotypic data, the later analysis identified candidate immune exposures from TCR beta sequences and the way those sequences occurred across donors. To decide whether each TCR beta V gene segment behaved as functional or pseudogenic, an earlier analysis of over 500 of the donors relied on high-throughput TCR beta sequencing. Donor age, sex, ethnicity and CMV serostatus were compiled together with the repertoire data. Genome-wide SNP genotypes for about three fifths of the roughly 670 donors were used in a later genetic analysis, which treated that subset as a discovery cohort. Every discovery cohort repertoire had been produced on one sequencing platform. Both class I and class II loci were covered by HLA typing, at four-digit resolution. The number of typed donors differed by locus: about 629-630 for A, B, C, DRB1 and DQB1; roughly 510 for DQA1; approximately 610 for DPA1; and roughly 450 for DPB1. Roughly 5 DR-DQ haplotypes were handled as single units for association and clustering, since linkage in the cohort was strong. Across approximately 420 genotyped donors of the cohort, an average of about 220,000 unique TCR beta nucleotide sequences per donor were sequenced, and roughly 18% of those sequences were non-productive. Results and caveats for the whole study, not just this receptor: In an earlier analysis of several hundred of the donors, most TCR beta V segments were observed in productive rearrangements about 90% or about 30% of the time, broadly matching IMGT annotations. In a later analysis, TCR association rates were found to vary across HLA loci, with the most associated TCRs seen for DRB1 alleles and the fewest for HLA-C alleles. A later analysis found that HLA-associated TCR beta chains were more clonally expanded and had lower generation probabilities than equally common non-associated chains. Specific HLA alleles were associated with around 18,000 TCR beta sequences at a false discovery rate of 0.05 in a later analysis. HLA typing was unavailable for some donors at each locus, so association tests used only the typed subset. According to the authors, the approach could potentially be generalized to other disease states and immunological phenotypes. Over 15 rarely observed V segments, including chromosome 9 orphons, were excluded from the earlier analysis of some 590 of the donors because counts were too low. Across donors, most TCR sequences were observed very rarely, whereas some public TCRs were present in many individuals. A further reported finding was that TCR beta sequences accurately predicted the HLA-A and HLA-B alleles for most subjects in the first cohort. The cohort was sequenced for TCR beta chains only, and without alpha or paired-chain data the features that could be detected were limited. In the study, 164 TCR beta chains were listed as associated with cytomegalovirus. The presence/absence analyses assumed that sequencing depth was roughly uniform across donors, and that assumption may not be true. Some IMGT-functional V segments, including TRBV6-2 and TRBV6-3, could not be told apart with the 87-base-pair reads, so those segments were excluded. The sequencing pipeline was judged likely to have produced a cluster of highly shared sequence variants as a technical artifact. Compared with the 666-donor mean, donors in an Asian-associated ancestry cluster had fewer N-insertions in productive TCRs, according to a later genetic analysis. Strong co-occurrence of HLA alleles, especially DR and DQ, made assigning TCR associations to individual alleles difficult. An association between a missense DCLRE1C variant and V-gene and J-gene trimming of TCR beta chains was found in a later genetic analysis and replicated in an independent cohort. The only immune exposure information available for the cohort was CMV serostatus. A later analysis reported that several top co-occurrence clusters appeared linked to parvovirus B19, influenza, CMV and Epstein-Barr virus. According to a later analysis, most CMV-associated TCR beta chains appeared to be HLA-restricted, and the HLA associations seemed to be driven largely by CMV exposure. A few of the identified cytomegalovirus-associated TCR beta chains were confirmed in vitro to be specific for cytomegalovirus antigens. Linkage disequilibrium might explain the correlated functional status among segregating V segments, but an unknown experimental factor could not be ruled out. In both the original and validation cohorts, the classifier was reported to diagnose cytomegalovirus status with high specificity and sensitivity.

The cohort consisted of 666 healthy bone marrow donors. Cohort members were all nominally healthy when sampled, although unrecorded immune exposures were likely present. The donor was CMV seronegative and belonged to the group of 350 or so seronegative cohort members. Every donor gave a peripheral blood sample, and the peripheral blood mononuclear cells from that sample were used for TCR beta sequencing. Genomic DNA extraction from the blood cell samples was performed with the Qiagen DNeasy Blood Extraction Kit. The library was made by the immunoSEQ multiplex PCR assay. The multiplex PCR relied on a mix of 60 forward primers for TCR Vbeta segments and 13 reverse primers for TCR Jbeta segments. The CDR3 region of rearranged TCR beta genes was amplified from genomic DNA by a multiplex PCR assay. Amplified TCR beta libraries were sequenced as 87-base-pair reads on the Illumina HiSeq System. Per the original workflow: Across the roughly 670 repertoires, a later analysis counted 80 million or so unique TCR beta chains, approximately 12 million of which were shared by at least two donors. A nearest-neighbor algorithm error-corrected the raw reads and collapsed the reads into unique sequences, merging closely related sequences to remove PCR and sequencing errors. To assign V, D and J gene segments, CDR3 sequences were aligned to IMGT reference sequences. Each retained sequence needed at least a six-nucleotide match to both a V gene segment and a J gene segment. Rearrangements were classified as productive when the CDR3 lacked stop codons and remained in frame with V and J, and all other rearrangements were classified as non-productive. Following IMGT convention, CDR3 was defined as the stretch from the second conserved V-encoded cysteine up to the conserved J-encoded phenylalanine. In an earlier analysis of around 640 of the donors, sequences lacking an unambiguous match to a single V gene segment were excluded. An earlier analysis of 500 to 700 of the donors classified V segments as functional when productive rearrangements were above 56.7% and as segregating when the standard deviation between donors was above 5%. A statistical classification framework was built for diagnosing cytomegalovirus status from the catalog of TCR beta chain sequences. V and J gene assignment, in a later analysis, came from comparing TCR nucleotide sequences with IMGT/GENE-DB human TR gene sequences. A later analysis assigned CDR3 sequences and most-parsimonious VDJ recombination scenarios with the TCRdist pipeline. A later analysis defined each TCR beta chain by its CDR3 amino acid sequence plus V-gene family, and excluded reads lacking a unique V-gene family. As a way to deal with suspected cross-contamination and a sequencing artifact, a later analysis dropped more than 500 nucleotide sequences that were highly shared and had low generation probability. In a later analysis, a clonal expansion index for each public chain was calculated from normalized within-repertoire ranks of inferred template counts. In a later analysis, generation probabilities were computed with a VDJ recombination model fitted to out-of-frame rearrangements, and the resulting probabilities were checked against IGoR. Hypergeometric tests were used in a later analysis to score TCR-TCR, TCR-HLA and TCR-CMV co-occurrence, with a repertoire-size bias correction applied to the TCR pairs. A later analysis estimated false discovery rates by permuting HLA or CMV assignments 20 times. In a later analysis, co-occurring TCRs were grouped using DBSCAN, and TCRdist sequence similarity was added for clustering within HLA-allele-positive subsets. Repertoires with fewer than 30,000 or more than 120,000 public chains were left out of co-occurrence clustering, as were a handful of repertoires with anomalous nucleotide sharing. The table was pulled from immuneACCESS by TCRdb, which kept in-frame rearrangements only. Such tables lose some clones; where checked, under half of the loss comes from unresolved V genes, and the rest has no known cause. The DNA was the basis for D and trimming; V, J and clone size are from that table. The data table for this sample lists some 120,000 clones. Just under 2% of the sample is in the top ten clones.

From its cysteine to its phenylalanine, the CDR3 spans 15 amino acids. Only CDR3 DNA remains: 45 bases, in frame from the first base. V is cut back by 3 bases and J by 2 bases, with 8 bases in the junction unmatched. The germline V gene provides CDR1 SGHRS and CDR2 YFSETQ. This sequence was found in a woman in her sixties in good health and CMV-seronegative. This chain joins TRBV5-1 to TRBJ2-7, with 7 bases matching TRBD2. Sample: PBMCs. CDR3 sequence: CASSYPGGGPYEQYF. The base sequence is TGCGCCAGCAGCTATCCCGGGGGAGGGCCCTACGAGCAGTACTTC.